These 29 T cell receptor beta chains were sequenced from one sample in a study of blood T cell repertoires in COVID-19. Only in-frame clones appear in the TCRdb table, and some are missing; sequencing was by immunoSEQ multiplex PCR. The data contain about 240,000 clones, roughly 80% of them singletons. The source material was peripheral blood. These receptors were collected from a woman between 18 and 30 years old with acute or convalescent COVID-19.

The CDR3 protein is CSARQNTEAFF. For the CDR3, the DNA is TGCAGTGCGCGGCAGAACACTGAAGCTTTCTTT. This chain uses TRBV20-1 with TRBJ1-1; D not resolved. Trimming took off 6 bases at V and 1 base at J, with 6 bases between the two ends. The length of the CDR3 is 11 residues. Germline V gene lookup returns CDR1 DFQATT and CDR2 SNEGSKA (reference sequence).

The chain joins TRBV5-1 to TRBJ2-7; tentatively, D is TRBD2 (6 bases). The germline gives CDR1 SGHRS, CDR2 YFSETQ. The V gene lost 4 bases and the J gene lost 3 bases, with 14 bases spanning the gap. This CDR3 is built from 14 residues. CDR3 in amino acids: CASSVDGGFYEQYF. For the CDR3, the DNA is TGCGCCAGCAGCGTCGACGGGGGATTCTACGAGCAGTACTTC.

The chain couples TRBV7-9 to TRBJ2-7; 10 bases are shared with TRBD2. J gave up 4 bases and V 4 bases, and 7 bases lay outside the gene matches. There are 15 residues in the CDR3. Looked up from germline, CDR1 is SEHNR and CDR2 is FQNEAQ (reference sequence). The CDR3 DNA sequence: TGTGCCAGCAGCTCACCTAGCGGGAGTCCATACGAGCAGTACTTC. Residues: CASSSPSGSPYEQYF.

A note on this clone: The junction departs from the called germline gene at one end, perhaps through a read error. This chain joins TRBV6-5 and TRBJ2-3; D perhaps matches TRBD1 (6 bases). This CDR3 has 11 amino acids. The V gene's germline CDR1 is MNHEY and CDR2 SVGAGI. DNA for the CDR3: TGTGCCACCAGTAGGGGGGATACGCAGTATTTT. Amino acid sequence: CATSRGDTQYF.

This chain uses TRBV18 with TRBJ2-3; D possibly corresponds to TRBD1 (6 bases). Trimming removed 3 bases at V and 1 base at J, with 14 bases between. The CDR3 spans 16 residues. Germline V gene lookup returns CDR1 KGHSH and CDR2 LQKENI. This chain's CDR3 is CASSPIQGGGTDTQYF. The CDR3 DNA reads TGTGCCAGCTCACCCATACAGGGTGGGGGCACAGATACGCAGTATTTT.

The CDR3 loop is CASSLNSVGLAATGELFF. CDR3 nucleotide sequence: TGTGCCAGCAGCTTAAACTCGGTAGGCCTAGCAGCGACCGGGGAGCTGTTTTTT. The chain employs TRBV11-3 and TRBJ2-2; possibly TRBD2 for D (5 bases). The CDR3 is 18 amino acids. Germline V gene data show CDR1 as SGHNT and CDR2 as YENEEA. Trimming took off 2 bases at V and 5 bases at J, with 21 bases between the two ends.

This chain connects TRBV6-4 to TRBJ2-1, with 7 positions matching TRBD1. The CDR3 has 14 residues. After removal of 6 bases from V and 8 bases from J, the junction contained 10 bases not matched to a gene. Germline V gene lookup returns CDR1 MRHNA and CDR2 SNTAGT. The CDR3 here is CASRPDREQDEQFF. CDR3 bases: TGTGCCAGCAGACCAGACAGGGAGCAAGATGAGCAGTTCTTC.

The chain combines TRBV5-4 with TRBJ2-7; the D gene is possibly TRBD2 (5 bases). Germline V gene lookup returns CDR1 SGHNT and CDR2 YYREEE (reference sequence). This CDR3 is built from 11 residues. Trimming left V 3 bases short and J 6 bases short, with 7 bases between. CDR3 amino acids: CASSSRGEQYF. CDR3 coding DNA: TGTGCCAGCAGCTCCCGGGGCGAGCAGTACTTC.

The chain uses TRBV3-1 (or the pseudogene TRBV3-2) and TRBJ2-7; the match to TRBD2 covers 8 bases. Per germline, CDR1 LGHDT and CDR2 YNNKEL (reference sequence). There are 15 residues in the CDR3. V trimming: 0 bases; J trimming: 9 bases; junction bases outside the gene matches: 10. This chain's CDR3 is CASSQDLAGGRGQYF. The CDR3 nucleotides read TGTGCCAGCAGCCAAGATCTTGCGGGAGGCCGCGGGCAGTACTTC.

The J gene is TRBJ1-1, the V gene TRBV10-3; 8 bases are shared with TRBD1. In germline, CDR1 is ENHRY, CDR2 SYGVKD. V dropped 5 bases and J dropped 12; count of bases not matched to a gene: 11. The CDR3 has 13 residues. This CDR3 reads CAISLTGESVTFF. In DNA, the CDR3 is TGTGCCATCAGTTTGACAGGGGAATCTGTTACTTTCTTT.

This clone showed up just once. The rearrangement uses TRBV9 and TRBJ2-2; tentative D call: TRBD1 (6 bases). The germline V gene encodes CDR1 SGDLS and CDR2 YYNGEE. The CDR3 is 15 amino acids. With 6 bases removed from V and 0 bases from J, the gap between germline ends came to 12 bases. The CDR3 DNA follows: TGTGCCAGCAAAACCGGGACAACGAACACCGGGGAGCTGTTTTTT. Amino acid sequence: CASKTGTTNTGELFF.

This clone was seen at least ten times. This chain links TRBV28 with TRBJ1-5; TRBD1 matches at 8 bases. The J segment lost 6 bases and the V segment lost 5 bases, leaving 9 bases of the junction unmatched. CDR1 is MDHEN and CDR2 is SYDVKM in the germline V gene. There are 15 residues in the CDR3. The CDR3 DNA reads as TGTGCCAGCAGTACTAGGGCGGACAGGGTTCAGCCCCAGCATTTT. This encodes CASSTRADRVQPQHF.

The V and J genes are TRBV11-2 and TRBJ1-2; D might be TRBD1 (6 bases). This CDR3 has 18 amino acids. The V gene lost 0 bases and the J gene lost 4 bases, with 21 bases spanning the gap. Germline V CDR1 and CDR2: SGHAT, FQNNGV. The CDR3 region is CASSLEIPVVGAGYGYTF. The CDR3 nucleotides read TGTGCCAGCAGCTTAGAGATTCCTGTCGTGGGGGCAGGCTATGGCTACACCTTC. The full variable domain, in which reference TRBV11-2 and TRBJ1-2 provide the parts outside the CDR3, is EAGVAQSPRYKIIEKRQSVAFWCNPISGHATLYWYQQILGQGPKLLIQFQNNGVVDDSQLPKDRFSAERLKGVDSTLKIQPAKLEDSAVYLCASSLEIPVVGAGYGYTFGSGTRLTVV.

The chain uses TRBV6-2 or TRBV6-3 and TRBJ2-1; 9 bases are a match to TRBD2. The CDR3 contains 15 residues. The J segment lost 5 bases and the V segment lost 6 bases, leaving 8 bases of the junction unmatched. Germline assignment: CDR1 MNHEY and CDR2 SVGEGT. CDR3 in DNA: TGTGCCAGCAGCCATAGCGGGAGTTCCCACAATGAGCAGTTCTTC. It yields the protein CASSHSGSSHNEQFF.

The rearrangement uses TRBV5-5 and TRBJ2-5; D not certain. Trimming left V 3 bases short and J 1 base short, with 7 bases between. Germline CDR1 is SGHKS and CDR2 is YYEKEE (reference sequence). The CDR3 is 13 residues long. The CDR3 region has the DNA TGTGCCAGCAGCTGGGCCCCCCAAGAGACCCAGTACTTC. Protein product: CASSWAPQETQYF.

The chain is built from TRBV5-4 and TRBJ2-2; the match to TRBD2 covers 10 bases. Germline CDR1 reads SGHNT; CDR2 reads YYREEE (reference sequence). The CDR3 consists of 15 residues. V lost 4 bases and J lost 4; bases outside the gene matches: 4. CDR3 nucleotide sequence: TGTGCCAGCAGCCCCCGGACTAGCGGCACCGGGGAGCTGTTTTTT. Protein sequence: CASSPRTSGTGELFF.

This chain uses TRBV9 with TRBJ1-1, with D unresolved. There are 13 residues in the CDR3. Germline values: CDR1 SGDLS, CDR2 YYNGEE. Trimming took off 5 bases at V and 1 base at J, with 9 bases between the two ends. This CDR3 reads CASSTGWNTEAFF. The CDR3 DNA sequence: TGTGCCAGCAGTACTGGTTGGAACACTGAAGCTTTCTTT.

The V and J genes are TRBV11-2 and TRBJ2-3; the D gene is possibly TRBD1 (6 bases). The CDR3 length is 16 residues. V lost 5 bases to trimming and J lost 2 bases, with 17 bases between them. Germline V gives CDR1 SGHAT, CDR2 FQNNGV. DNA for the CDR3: TGTGCCAGCAGCCTTGGAACAGGGATCAACACAGATACGCAGTATTTT. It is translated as CASSLGTGINTDTQYF.

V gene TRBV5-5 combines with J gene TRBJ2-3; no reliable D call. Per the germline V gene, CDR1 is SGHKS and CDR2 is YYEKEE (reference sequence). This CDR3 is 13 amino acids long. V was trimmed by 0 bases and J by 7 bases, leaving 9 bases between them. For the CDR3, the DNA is TGTGCCAGCAGCTTGGGCCCCGACAATACGCAGTATTTT. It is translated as CASSLGPDNTQYF.

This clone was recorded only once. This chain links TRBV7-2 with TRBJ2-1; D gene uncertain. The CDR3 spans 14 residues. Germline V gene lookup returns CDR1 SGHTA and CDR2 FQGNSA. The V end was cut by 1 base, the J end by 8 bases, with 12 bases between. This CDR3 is CASSLEPVGDEQFF. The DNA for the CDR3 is TGTGCCAGCAGCTTAGAACCCGTAGGAGATGAGCAGTTCTTC.

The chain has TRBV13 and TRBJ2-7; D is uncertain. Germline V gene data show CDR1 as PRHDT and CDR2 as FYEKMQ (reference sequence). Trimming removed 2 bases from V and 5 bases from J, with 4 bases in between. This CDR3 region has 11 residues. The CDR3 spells CASSLLHEQYF. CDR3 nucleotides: TGTGCCAGCAGCTTACTCCACGAGCAGTACTTC.

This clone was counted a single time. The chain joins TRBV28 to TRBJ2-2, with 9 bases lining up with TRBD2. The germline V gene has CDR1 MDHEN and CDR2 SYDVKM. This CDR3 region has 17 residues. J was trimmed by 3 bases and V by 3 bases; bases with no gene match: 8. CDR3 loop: CASSFSVAGADTGELFF. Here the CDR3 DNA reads TGTGCCAGCAGTTTTTCGGTAGCGGGAGCAGACACCGGGGAGCTGTTTTTT.

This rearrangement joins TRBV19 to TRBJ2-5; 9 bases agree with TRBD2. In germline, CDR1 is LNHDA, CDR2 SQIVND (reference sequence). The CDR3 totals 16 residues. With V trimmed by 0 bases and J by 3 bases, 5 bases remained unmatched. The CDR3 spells CASSIDSGSFKETQYF. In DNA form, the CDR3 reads TGTGCCAGTAGTATAGATAGCGGGAGTTTTAAAGAGACCCAGTACTTC.

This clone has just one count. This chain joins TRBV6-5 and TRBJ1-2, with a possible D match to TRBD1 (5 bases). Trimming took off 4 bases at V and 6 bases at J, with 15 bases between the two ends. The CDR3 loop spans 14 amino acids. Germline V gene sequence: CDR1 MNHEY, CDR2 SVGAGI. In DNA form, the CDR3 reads TGTGCCAGCAGTTTTCAAGGGGAATTGGATGGCTACACCTTC. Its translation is CASSFQGELDGYTF.

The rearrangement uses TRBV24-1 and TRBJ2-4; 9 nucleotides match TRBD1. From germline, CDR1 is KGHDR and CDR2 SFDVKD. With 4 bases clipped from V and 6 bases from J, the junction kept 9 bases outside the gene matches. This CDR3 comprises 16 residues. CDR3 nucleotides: TGTGCCACCAGTGACCCCCGACAGGGGGGGGGAAACATTCAGTACTTC. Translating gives CATSDPRQGGGNIQYF.

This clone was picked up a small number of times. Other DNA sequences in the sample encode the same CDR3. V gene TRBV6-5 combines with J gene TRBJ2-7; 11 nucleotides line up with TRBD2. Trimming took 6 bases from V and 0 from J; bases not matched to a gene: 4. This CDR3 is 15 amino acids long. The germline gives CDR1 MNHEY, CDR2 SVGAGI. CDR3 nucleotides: TGTGCCAGCAGATCCGGACTAGCGGGCTCCTACGAGCAGTACTTC. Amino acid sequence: CASRSGLAGSYEQYF.

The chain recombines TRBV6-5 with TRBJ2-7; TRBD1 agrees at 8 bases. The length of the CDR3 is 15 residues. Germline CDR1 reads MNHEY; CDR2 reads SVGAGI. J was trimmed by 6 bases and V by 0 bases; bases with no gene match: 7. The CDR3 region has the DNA TGTGCCAGCAGTTACTCGCTGGACAGGGCCTTCGAGCAGTACTTC. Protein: CASSYSLDRAFEQYF.

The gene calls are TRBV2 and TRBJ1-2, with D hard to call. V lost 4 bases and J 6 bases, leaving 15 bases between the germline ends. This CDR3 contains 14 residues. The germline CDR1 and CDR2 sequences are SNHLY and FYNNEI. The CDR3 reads CASSVGRLRDGYTF. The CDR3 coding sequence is TGTGCCAGCAGTGTGGGGAGGTTGCGGGATGGCTACACCTTC.

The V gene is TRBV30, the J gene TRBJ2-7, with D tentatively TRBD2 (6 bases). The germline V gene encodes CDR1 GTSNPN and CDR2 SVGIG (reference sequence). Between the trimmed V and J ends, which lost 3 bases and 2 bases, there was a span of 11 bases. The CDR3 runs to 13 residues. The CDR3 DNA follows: TGTGCCTGGAGCGGCGGGGCAACCTACGAGCAGTACTTC. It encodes CAWSGGATYEQYF.